This T cell receptor (beta chain) stems from a study of T cell responses to AZD1222 COVID-19 vaccine. Study observations and caveats: Spike-specific TCR breadth and depth were elevated following two AZD1222 doses.

Concerning this clone: The antigen is undetermined.

Profiling relied on immunoSEQ multiplex PCR, and the TCRdb table lists in-frame clones only, not all of them. The sample holds 89,000 or so clones, 80% to 90% seen once. CDR1 LGHDT and CDR2 YNNKEL come from the germline V gene (reference sequence). The ends were cut back, 1 base at V and 1 base at J, with 4 bases in the middle. This CDR3 is 13 amino acids long. The chain carries TRBV3-1 (or the pseudogene TRBV3-2) and TRBJ1-1, with D uncertain. The receptor was isolated from an adult in good health. The input for sequencing was peripheral blood, taken on day 0 of AZD1222 vaccination. CDR3 in amino acids: CASSQVGNTEAFF. The CDR3 coding sequence is TGTGCCAGCAGCCAAGTCGGGAACACTGAAGCTTTCTTT.